This record covers a single T cell receptor beta chain. CDR3 length: 13 amino acids. The germline V and J ends were trimmed by 5 bases and 10 bases, with 12 bases remaining between them. The germline V gene encodes CDR1 SGHTA and CDR2 FQGNSA. The data stem from a study of blood T cell repertoires in COVID-19. Study in general: Whether acute or convalescent, the COVID-19 samples came from the United States, Italy and Spain. Nucleic acid was either cDNA or gDNA, and it came from T cells, B-cell-depleted T cells, or PBMCs.

The data were produced by immunoSEQ multiplex PCR, yet TCRdb's version contains in-frame clones alone and is incomplete. The sample has tens of thousands of clones, over 80% seen once. This sequence was found in a human donor in a cohort sampled during active COVID-19. The V and J genes are TRBV7-2 and TRBJ1-6, with unresolved D. Specimen: peripheral blood. CDR3 in DNA: TGTGCCAGCAGCCAAGACATGAACTCACCCCTCCACTTT. This encodes CASSQDMNSPLHF. Supplemented by reference TRBV7-2 and TRBJ1-6, the full variable domain reads GAGVSQSPSNKVTEKGKDVELRCDPISGHTALYWYRQSLGQGLEFLIYFQGNSAPDKSGLPSDRFSAERTGGSVSTLTIQRTQQEDSAVYLCASSQDMNSPLHFGNGTRLTVT.